This T cell receptor beta chain was identified during a study of radiation and T cells in renal cell carcinoma. Study-wide results and caveats: Baseline intratumoral clonotype presence is unknown without pretreatment biopsies.

About this clone itself: As yet, its antigen is unknown.

The time point was: blood 4 weeks post-SBRT, at nephrectomy. Treatment meaning: 15 Gy SBRT to primary tumor, nephrectomy 4 weeks later. This renal cell carcinoma was of the clear cell type. Only in-frame clones appear in the TCRdb table, and some are missing; sequencing was by immunoSEQ multiplex PCR. The table includes some 100,000 clones, roughly 84% detected once. Trimming at V came to 1 base and at J to 0 bases, leaving 6 bases not matched to a gene. This CDR3 has 16 residues. CDR1 is SGHTA and CDR2 is FQGNSA in the germline V gene. Material: blood, obtained from a patient whose treatment included radiotherapy and nephrectomy. The receptor comes from a man in his sixties with renal cell carcinoma. This chain joins TRBV7-2 and TRBJ2-7; 7 bases map to TRBD2. The CDR3 reads CASSLVASGTSYEQYF. As DNA, the CDR3 is TGTGCCAGCAGCTTAGTTGCTAGCGGCACCTCCTACGAGCAGTACTTC. Together with reference TRBV7-2 and TRBJ2-7, the CDR3 gives the full variable domain: GAGVSQSPSNKVTEKGKDVELRCDPISGHTALYWYRQSLGQGLEFLIYFQGNSAPDKSGLPSDRFSAERTGGSVSTLTIQRTQQEDSAVYLCASSLVASGTSYEQYFGPGTRLTVT.